This T cell receptor beta chain came from a study of CD8+CD57+ T cells in acquired aplastic anemia. Those patients picked for sequencing had displayed CD8+CD57+ cell expansion on flow cytometry. Genomic DNA acted as the template from which TCR beta VDJ combination and CDR3 sequence profiling were carried out. TCRdb recomputed calls from the reads with MiXCR, one row per CDR3 protein. This table holds about 200,000 distinct CDR3 sequences, 65% found once. Germline lookup yields CDR1 SGHTA and CDR2 FQGNSA. After removal of 4 bases from V and 3 bases from J, the junction contained 2 bases not matched to a gene. CDR3 length: 13 residues. This clonotype was detected a few times.

The V call is TRBV7-2, the J call TRBJ1-2; 7 bases map to TRBD1. The specimen was sorted CD4+, CD8+, or CD8+CD57+ T cells (not recorded which) from PBMCs. The source is a human donor with aplastic anemia. CDR3 coding DNA: TGTGCCAGCAGCTCGACAGGGTACTATGGCTACACCTTC. Amino acid sequence: CASSSTGYYGYTF.